This T cell receptor (beta chain) was retrieved from a study of blood T cell repertoires in COVID-19. In the study overall: COVID-19 samples collected from the United States, Italy and Spain covered acute and convalescent phases. Sample material is recorded as cDNA or gDNA derived from T cells, B-cell-depleted T cells, or PBMCs.

Per the study methods: Amplified reference gene primers provided the basis for estimating nucleated cell counts. Data came from immunoSEQ multiplex PCR; TCRdb stores just in-frame clones and leaves some out. That table gives V, J and clone size, and the DNA gave D and trimming. Of 100,000 to 150,000 clones in the sample, roughly 88% were seen once. The sequence was obtained from a man aged 40-55 years with acute or convalescent COVID-19. Sequencing was carried out using peripheral blood.

The CDR3 bases are TGCGCCAGCAGCCACGCTCGACAGAAGCTTAATGAAAAACTGTTTTTT. Its protein is CASSHARQKLNEKLFF. The chain couples TRBV4-1 to TRBJ1-4; D is perhaps TRBD1 (5 bases). The CDR3 has 16 residues. Looked up from germline, CDR1 is MGHRA and CDR2 is YSYEKL. Trimming took off 3 bases at V and 4 bases at J, with 15 bases between the two ends.